The sequence of this T cell receptor beta chain was determined in a study of T cell responses to AZD1222 COVID-19 vaccine. Study-wide results and caveats: White British ancestry dominated among donors, who included more females, and clonal diversity was possibly underestimated. Reportedly, nearly half the spike-specific TCRs target unmutated variant regions.

Using immunoSEQ multiplex PCR, the repertoire was profiled, and TCRdb retains in-frame clones only, with some absent. The table has 140,000 to 150,000 clones, approximately 89% seen once. With 1 base clipped from V and 4 bases from J, the junction kept 6 bases outside the gene matches. Germline-derived CDR1 and CDR2 are SGHNT and YENEEA. The CDR3 covers 15 residues. In the case of this clone: Its target is not known.

Second-dose schedules of about 4 or about 12 weeks were combined. The chain has TRBV11-3 and TRBJ2-7; 8 bases match TRBD1. The source material was peripheral blood, sampled 28 days after the second AZD1222 dose. The origin of this receptor is an adult who received the AZD1222 COVID-19 vaccine. The CDR3 DNA follows: TGTGCCAGCAGCTTAGGGTCAGGGGGCATATACGAGCAGTACTTC. This sequence encodes CASSLGSGGIYEQYF. The full variable domain, with the rest looked up from reference TRBV11-3 and TRBJ2-7, is EAGVVQSPRYKIIEKKQPVAFWCNPISGHNTLYWYLQNLGQGPELLIRYENEEAVDDSQLPKDRFSAERLKGVDSTLKIQPAELGDSAVYLCASSLGSGGIYEQYFGPGTRLTVT.